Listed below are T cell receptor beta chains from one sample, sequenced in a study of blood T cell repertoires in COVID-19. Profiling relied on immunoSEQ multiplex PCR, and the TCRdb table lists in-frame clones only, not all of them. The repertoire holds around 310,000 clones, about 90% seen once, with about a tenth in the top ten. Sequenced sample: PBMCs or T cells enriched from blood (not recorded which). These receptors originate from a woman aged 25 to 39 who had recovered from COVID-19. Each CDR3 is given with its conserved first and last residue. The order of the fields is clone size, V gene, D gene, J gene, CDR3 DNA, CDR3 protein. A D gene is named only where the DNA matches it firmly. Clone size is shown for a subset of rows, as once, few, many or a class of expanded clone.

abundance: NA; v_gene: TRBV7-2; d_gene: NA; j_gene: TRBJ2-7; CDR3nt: TGTGCCAGCAGCCCCCGCGAGGACGAGCAGTACTTC; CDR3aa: CASSPREDEQYF
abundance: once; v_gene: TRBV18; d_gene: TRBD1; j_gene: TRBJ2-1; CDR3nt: TGTGCCAGCTCACCGTACAGGGGTGGGGACAATGAGCAGTTCTTC; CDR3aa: CASSPYRGGDNEQFF
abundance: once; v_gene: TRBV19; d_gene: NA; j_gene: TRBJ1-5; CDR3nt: TGTGCCAGTACCGATGTGACAGGTCTGGCGAATCAGCCCCAGCATTTT; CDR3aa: CASTDVTGLANQPQHF
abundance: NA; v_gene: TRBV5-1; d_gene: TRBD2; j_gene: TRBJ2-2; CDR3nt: TGCGCCAGCAGCTTGGTTCCTAGCGGGAACACCGGGGAGCTGTTTTTT; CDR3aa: CASSLVPSGNTGELFF
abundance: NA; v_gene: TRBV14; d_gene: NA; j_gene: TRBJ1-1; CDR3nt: TGTGCCAGCAGCCAAGATCAGTTGGGCCTTGGGAACACTGAAGCTTTCTTT; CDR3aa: CASSQDQLGLGNTEAFF
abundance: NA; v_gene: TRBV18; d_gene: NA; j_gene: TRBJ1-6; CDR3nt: TGTGCCAGCTCACTAACCGACAGCCTCGGGTCCTATAATTCACCCCTCCACTTT; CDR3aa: CASSLTDSLGSYNSPLHF
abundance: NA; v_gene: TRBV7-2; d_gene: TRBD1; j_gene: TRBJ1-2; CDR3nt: TGTGCCAGCAGCTCCCCGCCCGGACAGGGGGGCCTGCTTGGCTACACCTTC; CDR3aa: CASSSPPGQGGLLGYTF
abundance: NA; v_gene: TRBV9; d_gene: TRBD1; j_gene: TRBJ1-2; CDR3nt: TGTGCCAGCAGCGTAGCTTCGACAGGGGCTGGCTACACCTTC; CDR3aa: CASSVASTGAGYTF
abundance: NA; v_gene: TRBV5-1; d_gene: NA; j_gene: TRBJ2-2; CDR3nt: TGCGCCAGCAGACTAGCCATGAACACCGGGGAGCTGTTTTTT; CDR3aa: CASRLAMNTGELFF
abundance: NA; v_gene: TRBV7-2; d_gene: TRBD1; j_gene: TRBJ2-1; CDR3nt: TGTGCCAGCAGCCCAACTACCGGGACAGAAATATACAATGAGCAGTTCTTC; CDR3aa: CASSPTTGTEIYNEQFF
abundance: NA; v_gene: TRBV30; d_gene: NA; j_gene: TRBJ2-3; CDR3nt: TGTGCCTGGAGTGTAGGGGGAAGCACAGATACGCAGTATTTT; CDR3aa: CAWSVGGSTDTQYF
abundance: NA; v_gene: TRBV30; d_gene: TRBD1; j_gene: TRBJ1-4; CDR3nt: TGTGCCTGGGGGTCGGCAGGGGGGTATGAAAAACTGTTTTTT; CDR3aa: CAWGSAGGYEKLFF
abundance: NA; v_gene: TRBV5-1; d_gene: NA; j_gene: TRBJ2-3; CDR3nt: TGCGCCAGCAGCTTTTCTGCGTTATCAGATACGCAGTATTTT; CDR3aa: CASSFSALSDTQYF
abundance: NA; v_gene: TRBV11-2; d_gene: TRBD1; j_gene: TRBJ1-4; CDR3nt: TGTGCCAGCAGCTTGATCCGGGACAGGATTAATGAAAAACTGTTTTTT; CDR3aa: CASSLIRDRINEKLFF
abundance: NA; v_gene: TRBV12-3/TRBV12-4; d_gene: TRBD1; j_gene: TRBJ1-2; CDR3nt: TGTGCCAGCACCTACAGGGGGATCTATGGCTACACCTTC; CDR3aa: CASTYRGIYGYTF
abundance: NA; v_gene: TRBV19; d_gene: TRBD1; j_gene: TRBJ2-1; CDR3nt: TGTGCCAGTAGTATTGGACAGGGTGATGAGCAGTTCTTC; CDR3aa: CASSIGQGDEQFF
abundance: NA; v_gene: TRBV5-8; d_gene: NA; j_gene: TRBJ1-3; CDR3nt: TGTGCCAGCAGCGCCAGGACATACTCTGGAAACACCATATATTTT; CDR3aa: CASSARTYSGNTIYF
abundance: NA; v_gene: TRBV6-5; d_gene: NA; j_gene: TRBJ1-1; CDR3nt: TGTGCCAGCACCAAGAGGGTGAACACTGAAGCTTTCTTT; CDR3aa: CASTKRVNTEAFF
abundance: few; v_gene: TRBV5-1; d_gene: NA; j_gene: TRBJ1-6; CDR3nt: TGCGCCAGCAGCTTGACAGAGCTTAATTCACCCCTCCACTTT; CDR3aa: CASSLTELNSPLHF
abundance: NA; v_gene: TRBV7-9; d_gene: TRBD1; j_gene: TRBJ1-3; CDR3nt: TGTGCCAGCAGCTTGGGACAGGGGGCTTCTGGAAACACCATATATTTT; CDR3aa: CASSLGQGASGNTIYF
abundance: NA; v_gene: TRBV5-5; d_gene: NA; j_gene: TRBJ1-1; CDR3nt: TGTGCCAGCAGCTATCGGAACACTGAAGCTTTCTTT; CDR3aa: CASSYRNTEAFF
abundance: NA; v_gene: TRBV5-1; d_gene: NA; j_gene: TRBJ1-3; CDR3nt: TGCGCCAGCAGCTTGGATCCTAACAGGGCTGGAAACACCATATATTTT; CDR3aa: CASSLDPNRAGNTIYF
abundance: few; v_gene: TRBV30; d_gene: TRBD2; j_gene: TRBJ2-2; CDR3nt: TGTGCCTGGAATAGCGGGGACACCGGGGAGCTGTTTTTT; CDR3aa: CAWNSGDTGELFF
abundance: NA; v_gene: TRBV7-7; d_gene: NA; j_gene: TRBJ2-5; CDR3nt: TGTGCTAGCAGCTTGTTGCTTTCGGGGAGCGGGGAGACCCAGTACTTC; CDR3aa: CASSLLLSGSGETQYF
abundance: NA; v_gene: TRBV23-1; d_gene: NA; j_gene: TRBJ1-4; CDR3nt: TGCGCCAGCAGTCAATTCGTTACAGGGATAAATGAAAAACTGTTTTTT; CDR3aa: CASSQFVTGINEKLFF
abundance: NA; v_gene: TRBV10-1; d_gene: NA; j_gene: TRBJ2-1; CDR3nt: TGCGCCAGCAGTGAGGAGGGGGTGTCATTAGGTGAGCAGTTCTTC; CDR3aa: CASSEEGVSLGEQFF
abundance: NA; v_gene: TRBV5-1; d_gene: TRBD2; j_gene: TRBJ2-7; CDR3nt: TGCGCCAGCAGCTGGGGGACTAGCGACACCTCCTACGAGCAGTACTTC; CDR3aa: CASSWGTSDTSYEQYF
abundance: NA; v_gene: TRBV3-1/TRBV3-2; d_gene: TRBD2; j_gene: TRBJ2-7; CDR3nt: TGTGCCAGCAGCCGCCGACTAGCGGGAGCTGACGAGCAGTACTTC; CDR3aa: CASSRRLAGADEQYF
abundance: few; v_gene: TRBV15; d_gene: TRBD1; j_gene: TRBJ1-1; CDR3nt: TGTGCCACCAGCAGACGACAGGGCCGGGTGAACACTGAAGCTTTCTTT; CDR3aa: CATSRRQGRVNTEAFF
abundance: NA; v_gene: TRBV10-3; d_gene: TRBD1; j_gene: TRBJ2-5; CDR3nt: TGTGCCATCAGTGTGACAGGGAGCGAGACCCAGTACTTC; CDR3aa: CAISVTGSETQYF
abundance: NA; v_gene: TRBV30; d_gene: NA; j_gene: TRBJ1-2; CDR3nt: TGTGCCTGGAGTGGAGTCTTTCCCTATGGCTACACCTTC; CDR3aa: CAWSGVFPYGYTF
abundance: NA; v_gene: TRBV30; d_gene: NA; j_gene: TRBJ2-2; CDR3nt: TGTGCCTGGACCAACCCCAGGCGAGGGGGCACCGGGGAGCTGTTTTTT; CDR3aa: CAWTNPRRGGTGELFF
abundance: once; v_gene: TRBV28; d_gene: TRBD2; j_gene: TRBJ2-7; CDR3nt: TGTGCCAGCAGGAAAGCGGGAGGGACCTACGAGCAGTACTTC; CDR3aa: CASRKAGGTYEQYF
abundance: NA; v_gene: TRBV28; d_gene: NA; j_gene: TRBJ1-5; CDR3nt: TGTGCCAGCAGTTCCCCGGAATCCCCAGCGGGTCAGCCCCAGCATTTT; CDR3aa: CASSSPESPAGQPQHF
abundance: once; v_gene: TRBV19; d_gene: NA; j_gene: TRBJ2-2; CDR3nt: TGTGCCAGTAGGTTACAGGGAGCCAACACCGGGGAGCTGTTTTTT; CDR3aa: CASRLQGANTGELFF
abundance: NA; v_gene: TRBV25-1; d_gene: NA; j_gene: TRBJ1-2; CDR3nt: TGTGCCAGCAGTGATCGGCAGGGGTTTTGGGGCTACACCTTC; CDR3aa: CASSDRQGFWGYTF
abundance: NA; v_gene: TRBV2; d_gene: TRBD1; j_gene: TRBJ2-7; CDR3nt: TGTGCCAGCAGTAAGGAACCGACAGGGGCCCTCGAGCAGTACTTC; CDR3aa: CASSKEPTGALEQYF
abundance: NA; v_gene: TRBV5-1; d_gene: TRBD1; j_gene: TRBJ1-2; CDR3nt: TGCGCCAGCAGCATCGGACAGGGTCACTATGGCTACACCTTC; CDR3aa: CASSIGQGHYGYTF
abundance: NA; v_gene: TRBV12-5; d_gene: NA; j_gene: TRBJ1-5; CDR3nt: TGTGCTAGTGGTTCCCGGGACATCCCGGCGTCGGCGAATCAGCCCCAGCATTTT; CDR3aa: CASGSRDIPASANQPQHF
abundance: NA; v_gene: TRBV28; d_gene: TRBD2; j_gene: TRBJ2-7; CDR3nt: TGTGCCAGCAGTCACTTAGCGGGAGATCGCTACGAGCAGTACTTC; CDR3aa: CASSHLAGDRYEQYF
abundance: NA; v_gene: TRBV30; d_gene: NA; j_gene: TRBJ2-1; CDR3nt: TGTGCCTGGGGGACCCTGACGGGTGAGCAGTTCTTC; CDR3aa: CAWGTLTGEQFF
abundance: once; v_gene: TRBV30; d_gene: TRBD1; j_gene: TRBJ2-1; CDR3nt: TGTGCCTGGAGTAGGGGGCAGGGAAACTCACAGTTCTTC; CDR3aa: CAWSRGQGNSQFF